This T cell receptor (beta chain) was documented in a study of cytomegalovirus exposure and HLA in healthy donors. Whole-study results and caveats: Most TCR sequences were seen very rarely across donors, but some public TCRs occurred in many. Some V segments, including TRBV6-2 and TRBV6-3, were excluded as indistinguishable. Analyzed later, association rates of TCRs varied across HLA loci, with DRB1 most and HLA-C fewest.

The ends were cut back, 1 base at V and 3 bases at J, with 4 bases in the middle. Germline CDR1 and CDR2: LNHNV and YYDKDF (reference sequence). The CDR3 consists of 12 residues. The primer mix had 60 Vbeta and 13 Jbeta primers. Original analysis: An analysis performed later counted about 80 million unique TCR beta chains (approximately 10 million of them shared). Repertoires were generated with immunoSEQ multiplex PCR, while TCRdb's copy carries only in-frame clones and drops some. That table gives V, J and clone size, and the DNA gave D and trimming. The table records some 98,000 clones, 70% to 85% of them present only once. For this clone: Its antigen is undetermined.

The receptor was derived from a human donor in good health. The rearrangement uses TRBV15 and TRBJ2-7, with D hard to call. Sequenced material: PBMCs. Here the CDR3 reads CATSRARYEQYF. The CDR3 coding sequence is TGTGCCACCAGCAGAGCTCGCTACGAGCAGTACTTC.